Below, 13 T cell receptor beta chains from the same sample are listed, as sequenced in a study of response to subunit inactivated influenza vaccine. A single record per CDR3 protein comes from TCRdb applying MiXCR to the RT-PCR reads. The sample has about 830,000 distinct CDR3 sequences, about 18% seen once. Sequencing was performed on PBMCs from blood, taken around 5 days after vaccination. These receptors originate from a man in his forties or fifties who received an inactivated influenza vaccine.

This clonotype was picked up a small number of times. This sequence joins TRBV5-1 and TRBJ2-7, with D possibly being TRBD1 (5 bases). The V end was cut by 0 bases, the J end by 4 bases, with 8 bases between. This CDR3 has 13 amino acids. The germline CDR1 and CDR2 sequences are SGHRS and YFSETQ. CDR3 DNA: TGCGCCAGCAGCTTGGGACAGTGGTACGAGCAGTACTTC. Translating it yields CASSLGQWYEQYF.

This clonotype was counted a few times. This chain connects TRBV5-1 to TRBJ2-1, with a tentative D call TRBD1 (6 bases). The CDR3 loop spans 17 amino acids. Germline CDR1 reads SGHRS; CDR2 reads YFSETQ. The germline V and J ends were trimmed by 3 bases and 0 bases, with 16 bases remaining between them. The CDR3 DNA is TGCGCCAGCAGCTCACGGCCCGGGACAAACTCCTACAATGAGCAGTTCTTC. It translates to CASSSRPGTNSYNEQFF.

This clonotype was detected only a few times. The J gene is TRBJ2-7, the V gene TRBV12-3 or TRBV12-4, with 9 bases fitting TRBD2. With V trimmed by 2 bases and J by 3 bases, 5 bases remained unmatched. The CDR3 is 15 residues long. The CDR3 DNA sequence: TGTGCCAGCAGTTTAATCCTAGCGGGAATCTACGAGCAGTACTTC. It translates to CASSLILAGIYEQYF.

This clonotype was counted only a few times. This chain uses TRBV12-3 or TRBV12-4 with TRBJ2-5; TRBD2 matches at 11 bases. This CDR3 contains 15 residues. With 4 bases clipped from V and 3 bases from J, the junction kept 4 bases outside the gene matches. CDR3 DNA: TGTGCCAGCAGTTCACTAGCGGGGGTAAAAGAGACCCAGTACTTC. Its protein is CASSSLAGVKETQYF.

CDR3 coding DNA: TGTGCCAGCAGCTTAAGGAAGACTAGCGGGTTCAACTCCTACAATGAGCAGTTCTTC. Protein sequence: CASSLRKTSGFNSYNEQFF. The genes are TRBV7-6 and TRBJ2-1; 10 bases line up with TRBD2. The CDR3 is 19 residues long. The junction had 10 bases not matched to a gene; V was cut back by 2 bases and J by 0 bases. Looked up from germline, CDR1 is SGHVS and CDR2 is FNYEAQ.

Many counts were recorded for this clonotype. The CDR3 sequence is CASSRSSRDRVFGNQPQHF. The CDR3, as DNA: TGCGCCAGCAGCAGATCCTCCCGGGACAGGGTTTTCGGCAATCAGCCCCAGCATTTT. The gene calls are TRBV10-1 and TRBJ1-5; 9 bases are shared with TRBD1. V was pared by 6 bases and J by 2 bases, with 17 bases of the junction left unmatched. The CDR3 totals 19 residues. The germline V gene has CDR1 WNHNN and CDR2 SYGVQD (reference sequence).

In DNA, the CDR3 is TGCGCCAGCAGCTTGGAGGCGTCCATGAACACTGAAGCTTTCTTT. This codes for CASSLEASMNTEAFF. The chain links TRBV5-1 to TRBJ1-1; D not resolved. V lost 0 bases and J lost 0, with 9 bases in between. The CDR3 extends over 15 amino acids. From germline, CDR1 is SGHRS and CDR2 YFSETQ. Full variable domain (missing parts from reference TRBV5-1 and TRBJ1-1): KAGVTQTPRYLIKTRGQQVTLSCSPISGHRSVSWYQQTPGQGLQFLFEYFSETQRNKGNFPGRFSGRQFSNSRSEMNVSTLELGDSALYLCASSLEASMNTEAFFGQGTRLTVV.

In this sample, this clonotype turned up a few times. The chain uses TRBV10-2 and TRBJ1-2, with 10 bases identical to TRBD1. Germline V gene data show CDR1 as WSHSY and CDR2 as SAAADI. There are 15 residues in the CDR3. Trimming cost V 7 bases and J 4 bases; bases outside gene matches: 9. DNA for the CDR3: TGCGCCAGCACCGGGACAGGGGTAAACGGCTATGGCTACACCTTC. This gives the protein CASTGTGVNGYGYTF.

The chain recombines TRBV10-3 with TRBJ1-1, with TRBD1 matching 11 bases. J was trimmed by 0 bases and V by 6 bases; bases with no gene match: 6. The CDR3 runs to 16 residues. Germline CDR1 and CDR2: ENHRY and SYGVKD. CDR3 nucleotide sequence: TGTGCCATCAGCCTAGGACAGGGGGCTATGAACACTGAAGCTTTCTTT. Translated, it gives CAISLGQGAMNTEAFF.

The rearrangement links TRBV5-1 to TRBJ1-3; 8 positions agree with TRBD1. This CDR3 is built from 19 residues. With 4 bases clipped from V and 2 bases from J, the junction kept 17 bases outside the gene matches. The germline gives CDR1 SGHRS, CDR2 YFSETQ. In nucleotides, the CDR3 is TGCGCCAGCAGCGAAGCAACAGGGGGTGCACCTGCCCCTGGAAACACCATATATTTT. It translates to CASSEATGGAPAPGNTIYF.

The chain carries TRBV20-1 and TRBJ2-1; possible D gene TRBD2, 5 bases. Deletions cut 0 bases from V and 5 bases from J, with 11 bases between. The CDR3 is made up of 14 amino acids. CDR1 and CDR2 (germline): DFQATT, SNEGSKA (reference sequence). CDR3 bases: TGCAGTGCTAGAGAGGGGAGTCGGCACAATGAGCAGTTCTTC. Protein sequence: CSAREGSRHNEQFF.

This clonotype showed up just a few times. The chain couples TRBV6-2 or TRBV6-3 to TRBJ2-4, with D unclear. Germline values: CDR1 MNHEY, CDR2 SVGEGT. This CDR3 has 14 amino acids. V dropped 5 bases and J dropped 0 bases, with 8 bases sitting between them. CDR3 residues: CASSLSIAKNIQYF. In DNA form, the CDR3 reads TGTGCCAGCAGTCTCTCAATAGCCAAAAACATTCAGTACTTC.

The chain carries TRBV2 and TRBJ1-6, with D uncertain. The CDR3 runs 13 residues. With 6 bases removed from V and 7 bases from J, the gap between germline ends came to 10 bases. Germline V gene sequence: CDR1 SNHLY, CDR2 FYNNEI. CDR3 protein: CASRVIQNSPLHF. CDR3 bases: TGTGCCAGCAGGGTCATACAGAATTCACCCCTCCACTTT.